Sequencing of this T cell receptor beta chain was carried out in a study of CD8 T cells in ankylosing spondylitis. Findings and limits, study-wide: As reported, disease-linked clones showed significant enrichment in matched ankylosing spondylitis synovial fluid. A number of the motif variants had already been described in reactive arthritis synovial fluid and blood. A TCR beta motif of roughly eight highly homologous variants seemed to mark ankylosing spondylitis blood.

The CDR3 is 15 amino acids. Germline CDR1 reads SSHAT; CDR2 reads FNYEAQ (reference sequence). Points on this clonotype: What it binds is unknown. A junction boundary mismatches the germline segment, possibly from a read error.

The TCR beta libraries were generated through quantitative 5'-RACE incorporating molecular barcodes. TCRdb processed the 5' RACE reads anew with MiXCR; each CDR3 protein has one entry. The sample comprises 250,000 to 350,000 distinct CDR3 sequences, less than 25% of which are singletons, and about 3.5% rests with the top ten. The chain links TRBV7-7 to TRBJ2-1, with 10 bases fitting TRBD2. Sequenced sample: blood, either unsorted or a sorted T cell fraction (not recorded which). The sequence derives from a female donor with ankylosing spondylitis or in good health (not recorded which). The CDR3 loop reads CASSLELAGISEQFF. The CDR3 nucleotides read TGTGCTAGCAGCTTAGAACTAGCGGGAATCAGTGAGCAGTTCTTC.